This is a list of T cell receptor beta chains from one sample in a study of multiple sclerosis patients with progressive multifocal leukoencephalopathy. TCRdb's table, derived via immunoSEQ multiplex PCR, lists solely in-frame clones and lacks some. Among 25,000 to 30,000 clones listed, 88% were seen once. The source material was PBMCs. These receptors were taken from a human donor with multiple sclerosis. Both conserved end residues are part of each CDR3. Each record gives: V gene, J gene, D gene, clone size, CDR3 DNA, CDR3 protein. The D gene is left open where the match is weak. Clone size is not always given. Where it is, it says once, few, many or a class for expanded clones.

>TRBV27|TRBJ1-6|NA|NA
TGTGCCAGCAGTTTACAGGGGCCGCGGTGGAATTCACCCCTCCACTTT
CASSLQGPRWNSPLHF
>TRBV7-3|TRBJ2-5|NA|few
TGTGCCAGCAGTTTCGGACCTGGGGAGACCCAGTACTTC
CASSFGPGETQYF
>TRBV5-6|TRBJ2-1|NA|NA
TGTGCCAGCAGCTCCACCGCGGGGGCCACCTGGCGTGAGCAGTTCTTC
CASSSTAGATWREQFF
>TRBV9|TRBJ1-1|NA|NA
TGTGCCAGCAGCGTAAACCAGGAACAGGCTTTCTTT
CASSVNQEQAFF
>TRBV27|TRBJ2-7|NA|NA
TGTGCCAGCAGTTTGACGACAGGAGCCTACGAGCAGTACTTC
CASSLTTGAYEQYF
>TRBV19|TRBJ2-3|NA|NA
TGTGCCAGTAGTGGTGCGAGCACAGATACGCAGTATTTT
CASSGASTDTQYF
>TRBV10-3|TRBJ1-6|NA|once
TGTGCCATCAGTGAGTCGACAGCCAGTAATTCACCCCTCCACTTT
CAISESTASNSPLHF
>TRBV2|TRBJ1-3|NA|NA
TGTGCCAGCAGTGAAGCAGGTGGAAACACCATATATTTT
CASSEAGGNTIYF
>TRBV2|TRBJ1-1|NA|NA
TGTGCCAGCAGTGAAGCGCTTTGGCTCATGAACACTGAAGCTTTCTTT
CASSEALWLMNTEAFF
>TRBV6-4|TRBJ2-2|NA|NA
TGTGCCAGCAGCCCGGACGGGAACACCGGGGAGCTGTTTTTT
CASSPDGNTGELFF
>TRBV6-1|TRBJ1-5|TRBD1|NA
TGTGCCCGCAGTGAAGGGGGGAGGGCAGGGGGCTGGAGTTACAATCAGCCCCAGCATTTT
CARSEGGRAGGWSYNQPQHF
>TRBV19|TRBJ2-5|TRBD2|NA
TGTGCCAGTAGTTCTGTGGATAGCGGGGATGAGACCCAGTACTTC
CASSSVDSGDETQYF
>TRBV4-1|TRBJ2-5|TRBD2|NA
TGCGCCAGCAGCGCTCATTCGCGGGGGGGAGAGACCCAGTACTTC
CASSAHSRGGETQYF